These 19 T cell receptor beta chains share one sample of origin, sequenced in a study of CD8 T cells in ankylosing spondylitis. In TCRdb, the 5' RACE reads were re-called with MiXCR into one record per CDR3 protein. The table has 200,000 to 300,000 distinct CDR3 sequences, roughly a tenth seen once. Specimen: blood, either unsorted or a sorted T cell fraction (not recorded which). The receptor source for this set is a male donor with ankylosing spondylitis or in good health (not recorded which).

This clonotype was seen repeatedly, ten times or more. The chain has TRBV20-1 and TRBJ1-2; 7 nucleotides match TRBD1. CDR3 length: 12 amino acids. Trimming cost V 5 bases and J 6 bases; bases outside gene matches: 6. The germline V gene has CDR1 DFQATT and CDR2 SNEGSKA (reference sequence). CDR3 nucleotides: TGCAGTGCTTCTAGGGGGCGGGATGGCTACACCTTC. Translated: CSASRGRDGYTF.

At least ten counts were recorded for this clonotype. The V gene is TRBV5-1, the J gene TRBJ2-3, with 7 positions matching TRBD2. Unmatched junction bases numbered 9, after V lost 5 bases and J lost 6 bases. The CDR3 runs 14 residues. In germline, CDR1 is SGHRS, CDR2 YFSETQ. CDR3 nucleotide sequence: TGCGCCAGCAGGGGGAGGGGTGCCGATGATACGCAGTATTTT. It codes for CASRGRGADDTQYF.

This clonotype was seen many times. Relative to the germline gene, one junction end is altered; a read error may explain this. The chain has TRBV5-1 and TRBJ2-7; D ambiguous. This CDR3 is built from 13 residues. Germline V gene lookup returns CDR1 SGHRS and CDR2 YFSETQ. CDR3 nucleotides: TGTGCCAGCAGTTTAGGGCAGTCCTACGAGCAGTACTTC. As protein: CASSLGQSYEQYF.

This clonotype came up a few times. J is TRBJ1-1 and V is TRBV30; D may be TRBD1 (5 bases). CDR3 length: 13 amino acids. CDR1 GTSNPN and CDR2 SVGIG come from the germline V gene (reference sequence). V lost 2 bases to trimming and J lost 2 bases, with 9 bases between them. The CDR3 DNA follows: TGTGCCTGGAGTCGGGGCGATAACACTGAAGCTTTCTTT. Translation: CAWSRGDNTEAFF.

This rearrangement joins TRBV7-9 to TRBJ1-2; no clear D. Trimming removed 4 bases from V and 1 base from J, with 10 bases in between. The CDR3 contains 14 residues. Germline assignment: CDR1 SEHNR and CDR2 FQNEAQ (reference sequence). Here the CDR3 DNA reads TGTGCCAGCAGCTCTGGGTTCTTTAACTATGGCTACACCTTC. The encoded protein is CASSSGFFNYGYTF.

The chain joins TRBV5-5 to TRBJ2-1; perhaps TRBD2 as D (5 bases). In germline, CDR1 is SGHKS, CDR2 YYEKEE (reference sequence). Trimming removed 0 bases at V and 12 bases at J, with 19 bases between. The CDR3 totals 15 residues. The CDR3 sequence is CASSLAERSLSRQFF. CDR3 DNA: TGTGCCAGCAGCTTGGCCGAGCGGAGCCTATCTAGGCAGTTCTTC. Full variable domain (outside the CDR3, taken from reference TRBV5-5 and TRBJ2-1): DAGVTQSPTHLIKTRGQQVTLRCSPISGHKSVSWYQQVLGQGPQFIFQYYEKEERGRGNFPDRFSARQFPNYSSELNVNALLLGDSALYLCASSLAERSLSRQFFGPGTRLTVL.

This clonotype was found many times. The CDR3 sequence is CASSLRGGPDTQYF. In DNA form, the CDR3 reads TGTGCCAGCAGCCTTCGGGGGGGACCAGATACGCAGTATTTT. The rearrangement uses TRBV3-1 and TRBJ2-3, with 8 bases identical to TRBD2. This CDR3 comprises 14 residues. The ends lost 4 bases at V and 4 bases at J; junction bases unmatched: 4. CDR1 is LGHDT and CDR2 is YNNKEL in the germline V gene (reference sequence).

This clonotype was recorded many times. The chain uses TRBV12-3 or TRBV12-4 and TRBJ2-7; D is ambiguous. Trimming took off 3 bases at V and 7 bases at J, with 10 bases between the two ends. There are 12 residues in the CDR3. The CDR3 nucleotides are TGTGCCAGCAGTTTTTCCTCGCAAGAGCAGTACTTC. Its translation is CASSFSSQEQYF.

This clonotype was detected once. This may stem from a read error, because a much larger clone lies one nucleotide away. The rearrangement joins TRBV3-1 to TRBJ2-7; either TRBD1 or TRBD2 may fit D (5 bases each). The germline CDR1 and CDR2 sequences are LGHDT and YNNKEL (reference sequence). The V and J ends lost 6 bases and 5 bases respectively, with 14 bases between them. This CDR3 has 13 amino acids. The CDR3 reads CASSLRGENEQYF. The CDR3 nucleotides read TGTGCCAGCAGTCTGAGGGGAGAGAACGAGCAGTACTTC.

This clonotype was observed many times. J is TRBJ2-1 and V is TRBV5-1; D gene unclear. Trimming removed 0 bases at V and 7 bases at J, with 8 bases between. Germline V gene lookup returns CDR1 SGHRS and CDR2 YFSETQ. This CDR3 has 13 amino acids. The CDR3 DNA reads TGCGCCAGCAGCTTGGTTCCCCGGAATGAGCAGTTCTTC. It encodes CASSLVPRNEQFF.

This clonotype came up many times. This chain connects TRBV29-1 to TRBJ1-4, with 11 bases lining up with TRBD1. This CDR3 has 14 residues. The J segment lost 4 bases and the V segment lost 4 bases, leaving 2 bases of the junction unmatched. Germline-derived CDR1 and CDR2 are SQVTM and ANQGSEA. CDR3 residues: CSVGTGGNNEKLFF. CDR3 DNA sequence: TGCAGCGTTGGGACAGGGGGCAATAATGAAAAACTGTTTTTT.

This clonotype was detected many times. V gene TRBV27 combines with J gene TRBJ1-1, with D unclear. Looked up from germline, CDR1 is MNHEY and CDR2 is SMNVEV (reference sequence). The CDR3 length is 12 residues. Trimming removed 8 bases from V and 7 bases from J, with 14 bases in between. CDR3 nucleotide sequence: TGTGCCAGCTATACGGCGGGAGGTGAAGCTTTCTTT. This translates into CASYTAGGEAFF.

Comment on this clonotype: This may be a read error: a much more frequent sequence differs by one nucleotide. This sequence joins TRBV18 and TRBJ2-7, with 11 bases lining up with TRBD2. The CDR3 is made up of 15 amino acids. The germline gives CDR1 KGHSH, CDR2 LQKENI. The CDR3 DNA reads TGTGCCAGCTCACCTGGACTAGCGGGCGCCTACGCGCAGTACTTC. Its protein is CASSPGLAGAYAQYF.

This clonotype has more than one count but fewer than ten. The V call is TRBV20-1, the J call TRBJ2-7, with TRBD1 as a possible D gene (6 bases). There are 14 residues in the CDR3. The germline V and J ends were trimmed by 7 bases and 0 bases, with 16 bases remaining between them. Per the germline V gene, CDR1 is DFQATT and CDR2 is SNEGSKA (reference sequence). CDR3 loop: CSGTGLRSSYEQYF. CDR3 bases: TGCAGTGGTACAGGGCTCAGGAGCTCCTACGAGCAGTACTTC.

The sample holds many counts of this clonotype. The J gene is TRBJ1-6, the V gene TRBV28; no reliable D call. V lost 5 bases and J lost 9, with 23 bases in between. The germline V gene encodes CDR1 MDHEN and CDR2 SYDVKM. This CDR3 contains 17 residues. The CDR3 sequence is CASSIPVGGEGRSPLHF. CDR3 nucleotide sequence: TGTGCCAGCAGTATCCCGGTGGGTGGTGAGGGCCGTTCACCCCTCCACTTT.

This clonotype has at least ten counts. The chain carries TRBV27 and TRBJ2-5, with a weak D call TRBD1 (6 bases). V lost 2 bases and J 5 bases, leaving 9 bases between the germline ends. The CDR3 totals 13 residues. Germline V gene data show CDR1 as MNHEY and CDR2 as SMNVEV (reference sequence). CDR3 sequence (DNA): TGTGCCAGCAGTTTAGTCCAGGGGGAGACCCAGTACTTC. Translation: CASSLVQGETQYF.

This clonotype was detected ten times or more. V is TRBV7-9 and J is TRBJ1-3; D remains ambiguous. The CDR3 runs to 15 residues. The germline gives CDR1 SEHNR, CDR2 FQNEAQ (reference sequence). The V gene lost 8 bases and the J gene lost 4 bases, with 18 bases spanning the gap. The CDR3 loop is CASRAGDTEGNTIYF. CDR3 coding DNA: TGTGCCAGCCGAGCAGGTGACACAGAAGGAAACACCATATATTTT.

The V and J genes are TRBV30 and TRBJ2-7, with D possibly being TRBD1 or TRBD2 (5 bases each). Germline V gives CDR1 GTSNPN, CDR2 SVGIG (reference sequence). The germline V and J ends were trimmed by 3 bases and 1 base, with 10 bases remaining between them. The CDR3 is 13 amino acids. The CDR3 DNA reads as TGTGCCTGGAGCCGGGACCGATCCTACGAGCAGTACTTC. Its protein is CAWSRDRSYEQYF.

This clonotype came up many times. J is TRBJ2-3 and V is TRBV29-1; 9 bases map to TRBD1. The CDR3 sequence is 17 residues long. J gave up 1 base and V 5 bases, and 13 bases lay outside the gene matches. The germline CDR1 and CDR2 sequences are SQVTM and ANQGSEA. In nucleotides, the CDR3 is TGCAGCGTTTACCCCGGGACAGGGTCGCGACGCACAGATACGCAGTATTTT. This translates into CSVYPGTGSRRTDTQYF.